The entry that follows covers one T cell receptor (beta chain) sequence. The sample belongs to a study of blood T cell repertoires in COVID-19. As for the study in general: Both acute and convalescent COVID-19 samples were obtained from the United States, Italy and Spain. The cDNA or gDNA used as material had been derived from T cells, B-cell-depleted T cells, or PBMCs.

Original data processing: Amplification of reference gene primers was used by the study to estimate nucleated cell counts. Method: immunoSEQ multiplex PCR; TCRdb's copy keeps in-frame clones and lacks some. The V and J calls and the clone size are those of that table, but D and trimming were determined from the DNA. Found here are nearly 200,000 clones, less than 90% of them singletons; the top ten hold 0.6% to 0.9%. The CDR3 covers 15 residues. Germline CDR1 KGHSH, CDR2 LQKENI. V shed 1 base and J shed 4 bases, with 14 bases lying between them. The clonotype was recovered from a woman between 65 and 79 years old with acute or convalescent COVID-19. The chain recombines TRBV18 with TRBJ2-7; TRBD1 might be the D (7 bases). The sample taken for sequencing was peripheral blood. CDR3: CASSPQEGASYEQYF. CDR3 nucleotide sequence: TGTGCCAGCTCACCACAGGAGGGGGCAAGTTACGAGCAGTACTTC.